Presented here are 27 T cell receptor beta chains from one specimen sequenced in a study of CD8 T cells in Susac syndrome. Reverse transcription of 0.5 to 1 ug RNA was performed with random hexamers. MiXCR, run by TCRdb on the immunoSEQ multiplex PCR reads, gives a single entry per CDR3 protein. The data show 150,000 to 190,000 distinct CDR3 sequences, about 94% seen once. The sample comprised CD8+ T cells from PBMCs. The receptors stem from a human donor with multiple sclerosis.

V gene TRBV14 combines with J gene TRBJ2-5; 8 bases map to TRBD1. Germline V gene data show CDR1 as SGHDN and CDR2 as FVKESK. The CDR3 totals 15 residues. V was clipped by 4 bases and J by 5 bases; unmatched bases: 9. Written as DNA, the CDR3 is TGTGCCAGCAGCCTTCGGACAGGGCGGTTGGAGACCCAGTACTTC. Residues: CASSLRTGRLETQYF.

The genes are TRBV4-1 and TRBJ2-2, with D uncertain. This CDR3 is built from 13 residues. Germline V gene sequence: CDR1 MGHRA, CDR2 YSYEKL. V lost 2 bases and J 7 bases, leaving 8 bases between the germline ends. Written as DNA, the CDR3 is TGCGCCAGCAGCCAACGAGGTGACGGGGAGCTGTTTTTT. Its protein product is CASSQRGDGELFF.

The chain recombines TRBV9 with TRBJ1-2, with TRBD1 identical over 10 bases. The V segment lost 5 bases and the J segment 8 bases; nucleotides outside the gene matches: 9. The CDR3 consists of 14 residues. CDR1 and CDR2 (germline): SGDLS, YYNGEE. The CDR3 DNA reads TGTGCCAGCAGTCCAGACGACAGGGGGCACGGCTACACCTTC. Its protein product is CASSPDDRGHGYTF.

The chain couples TRBV12-3 or TRBV12-4 to TRBJ2-1; D tentatively reads TRBD1 or TRBD2 (5 bases each). Trimming stripped 2 bases from V and 8 bases from J, with 10 bases between. There are 13 residues in the CDR3. The CDR3 here is CASSLWVGDEQFF. The DNA of the CDR3 is TGTGCCAGCAGTTTATGGGTGGGGGATGAGCAGTTCTTC.

V and J are TRBV7-9 and TRBJ2-1; 7 bases agree with TRBD2. The junction had 14 bases not matched to a gene; V was cut back by 8 bases and J by 7 bases. Germline CDR1 reads SEHNR; CDR2 reads FQNEAQ (reference sequence). The length of the CDR3 is 15 residues. The CDR3: CASQPERGRQNEQFF. CDR3 in DNA: TGTGCCAGCCAGCCGGAGCGGGGCCGGCAGAATGAGCAGTTCTTC.

This rearrangement joins TRBV20-1 to TRBJ2-1; the match to TRBD2 covers 14 bases. V dropped 3 bases and J dropped 0; count of bases not matched to a gene: 4. The CDR3 consists of 17 residues. The germline V gene has CDR1 DFQATT and CDR2 SNEGSKA (reference sequence). CDR3 in DNA: TGCAGTGCTAGGGGGACTAGCGGGGGTAGCTCCTACAATGAGCAGTTCTTC. Protein product: CSARGTSGGSSYNEQFF.

In regard to this clonotype: Sequence at one end of the junction differs from germline and may be a read error. The V and J genes are TRBV7-9 and TRBJ2-1, with TRBD2 identical over 7 bases. There are 17 residues in the CDR3. Germline values: CDR1 SEHNR, CDR2 FQNEAQ (reference sequence). As DNA, the CDR3 is TGTGCCAGCAGCAGTTGGATGGTGACTAGCTCCCACAATGAGCAGTTCTTC. This codes for CASSSWMVTSSHNEQFF.

V gene TRBV9 combines with J gene TRBJ1-1, with a weak D call TRBD1 (5 bases). CDR1 and CDR2 from the germline V gene are SGDLS and YYNGEE. V was pared by 0 bases and J by 4 bases, with 13 bases between. The CDR3 runs 15 residues. The CDR3 protein is CASSVEEVGGTEAFF. CDR3 nucleotides: TGTGCCAGCAGCGTAGAGGAAGTCGGGGGCACTGAAGCTTTCTTT.

The chain recombines TRBV9 with TRBJ1-5; D is unclear. CDR1 and CDR2 (germline): SGDLS, YYNGEE. V was cut by 1 base and J by 4 bases, with 15 bases left in between. The CDR3 covers 16 residues. The CDR3 coding sequence is TGTGCCAGCAGCGTATCCCAAGGACGGTCAAATCAGCCCCAGCATTTT. Its translation: CASSVSQGRSNQPQHF.

The rearrangement uses TRBV15 and TRBJ2-7, with D maybe TRBD1 (5 bases). This CDR3 comprises 14 residues. V was cut by 0 bases and J by 1 base, with 7 bases left in between. Looked up from germline, CDR1 is LNHNV and CDR2 is YYDKDF (reference sequence). The CDR3 coding sequence is TGTGCCACCAGCAGAGATCAGGGATCCTACGAGCAGTACTTC. Its protein product is CATSRDQGSYEQYF. Variable domain in full (rest from reference TRBV15 and TRBJ2-7): DAMVIQNPRYQVTQFGKPVTLSCSQTLNHNVMYWYQQKSSQAPKLLFHYYDKDFNNEADTPDNFQSRRPNTSFCFLDIRSPGLGDTAMYLCATSRDQGSYEQYFGPGTRLTVT.

The chain links TRBV2 to TRBJ2-1; D is unclear. CDR3 size: 12 residues. V was trimmed by 4 bases and J by 4 bases, leaving 5 bases between them. CDR1 is SNHLY, CDR2 FYNNEI, per germline. Here the CDR3 DNA reads TGTGCCAGCAGTGTGGGGTACAATGAGCAGTTCTTC. It specifies CASSVGYNEQFF.

CDR3 residues: CATYRGSGNTIYF. In nucleotides, the CDR3 is TGTGCCACATACAGGGGTAGCGGAAACACCATATATTTT. V usage is TRBV4-2 and J usage is TRBJ1-3, with 7 nucleotides matching TRBD1. The CDR3 runs to 13 residues. The germline CDR1 and CDR2 sequences are LGHNA and YNFKEQ. V gave up 10 bases and J gave up 4 bases; unmatched junction bases: 7.

The rearrangement links TRBV12-3 or TRBV12-4 to TRBJ1-1, with D possibly being TRBD1 (5 bases). There are 12 residues in the CDR3. Trimming stripped 6 bases from V and 9 bases from J, with 14 bases between. The CDR3 DNA sequence: TGTGCCAGCAGCACTAGGGACGGTAAAGCTTTCTTT. Its translation: CASSTRDGKAFF.

This chain uses TRBV7-8 with TRBJ2-5; 9 nucleotides agree with TRBD1. This CDR3 is built from 17 residues. CDR1 SGHVS and CDR2 FQNEAQ come from the germline V gene. The trim removed 6 bases at V and 5 bases at J, leaving 16 bases unmatched. For the CDR3, the DNA is TGTGCCAGCAGATCCCCCACCGGGACAGGGAGTTTGGAGACCCAGTACTTC. This encodes CASRSPTGTGSLETQYF.

The rearrangement uses TRBV6-1 and TRBJ1-2; 9 nucleotides align to TRBD1. V lost 6 bases to trimming and J lost 5 bases; unmatched junction nucleotides: 13. Per the germline V gene, CDR1 is MNHNS and CDR2 is SASEGT. This CDR3 contains 16 residues. CDR3 sequence (DNA): TGTGCCAGCAGGACCCCGGGACAGGGTGATAAGTATGGCTACACCTTC. Translated, it gives CASRTPGQGDKYGYTF.

The chain has TRBV9 and TRBJ2-7; a weak D match, TRBD1 (6 bases). The V end lost 3 bases, the J end lost 7 bases, and 17 bases lay between the germline ends. Germline loops: CDR1 SGDLS, CDR2 YYNGEE. The CDR3 totals 14 residues. As DNA, the CDR3 is TGTGCCAGCAGCGCTGGGACACCGCAAGGGGAGCAGTACTTC. Translation gives CASSAGTPQGEQYF.

CDR3 loop: CASSEGTVTASWNEQFF. The CDR3 bases are TGTGCCAGCAGCGAAGGAACTGTAACGGCCTCGTGGAATGAGCAGTTCTTC. The chain joins TRBV7-8 to TRBJ2-1; D is ambiguous. In germline, CDR1 is SGHVS, CDR2 FQNEAQ. CDR3 size: 17 residues. Trimming shortened V by 5 bases and J by 7 bases, and 24 bases separated the two germline ends.

The J gene is TRBJ2-7, the V gene TRBV12-3 or TRBV12-4, with D possibly matching TRBD2 (7 bases). CDR3 length: 13 amino acids. Between the trimmed V and J ends, which lost 8 bases and 6 bases, there was a span of 17 bases. CDR3 sequence: CASQNGGLGEQYF. The CDR3 DNA sequence: TGTGCCAGCCAGAACGGGGGGCTTGGCGAGCAGTACTTC.

This chain joins TRBV29-1 and TRBJ1-1; D gene unclear. Trimming shortened V by 0 bases and J by 11 bases, and 7 bases separated the two germline ends. The CDR3 has 10 amino acids. The germline gives CDR1 SQVTM, CDR2 ANQGSEA. CDR3 sequence: CSVEEPRAFF. CDR3 nucleotide sequence: TGCAGCGTTGAAGAACCCAGGGCTTTCTTT.

V gene TRBV19 combines with J gene TRBJ2-1; unclear D gene. Germline assignment: CDR1 LNHDA and CDR2 SQIVND (reference sequence). CDR3 length: 14 residues. V lost 3 bases to trimming and J lost 5 bases, with 11 bases between them. CDR3: CASSMLGINNEQFF. For the CDR3, the DNA is TGTGCCAGTAGTATGTTGGGGATCAACAATGAGCAGTTCTTC.

This clonotype came up a few times. The chain joins TRBV19 to TRBJ2-7, with D perhaps assigned TRBD1 or TRBD2 (5 bases each). The CDR3 length is 13 residues. From germline, CDR1 is LNHDA and CDR2 SQIVND (reference sequence). V lost 6 bases, J lost 4 bases, and 13 bases lay in between. The CDR3 loop reads CASSSGPSYEQYF. CDR3 sequence (DNA): TGTGCCAGTAGCTCGGGACCCTCTTACGAGCAGTACTTC.

V usage is TRBV25-1 and J usage is TRBJ2-7; 7 bases fit TRBD1. The length of the CDR3 is 13 residues. With V trimmed by 5 bases and J by 1 base, 2 bases remained unmatched. The germline gives CDR1 MGHDK, CDR2 SYGVNS. CDR3 bases: TGTGCCAGCAGTTACAGGGGTTCCTACGAGCAGTACTTC. This codes for CASSYRGSYEQYF.

The V gene is TRBV9, the J gene TRBJ2-5; D is possibly TRBD2 (5 bases). V was trimmed by 4 bases and J by 7 bases, leaving 14 bases between them. In germline, CDR1 is SGDLS, CDR2 YYNGEE. The CDR3 is made up of 13 amino acids. This CDR3 reads CASSKVPEVTQYF. CDR3 bases: TGTGCCAGCAGCAAGGTGCCGGAGGTGACCCAGTACTTC. The whole variable domain, filled in from reference TRBV9 and TRBJ2-5, reads DSGVTQTPKHLITATGQRVTLRCSPRSGDLSVYWYQQSLDQGLQFLIQYYNGEERAKGNILERFSAQQFPDLHSELNLSSLELGDSALYFCASSKVPEVTQYFGPGTRLLVL.

This clonotype was seen a single time. The CDR3 sequence is CATRTQGSHTDTQYF. CDR3 coding DNA: TGTGCCACCAGAACCCAGGGGTCTCACACAGATACGCAGTATTTT. V gene TRBV10-3 combines with J gene TRBJ2-3, with D perhaps TRBD1 (6 bases). V lost 10 bases, J lost 2 bases, and 19 bases lay in between. Per germline, CDR1 ENHRY and CDR2 SYGVKD. This CDR3 spans 15 amino acids.

The chain joins TRBV29-1 to TRBJ2-1; D not certain. Germline values: CDR1 SQVTM, CDR2 ANQGSEA. The CDR3 has 14 amino acids. V was shortened by 3 bases and J by 2 bases, with 11 bases between the two germline ends. The CDR3 is CSVDDKGTYNEQFF. The CDR3 region has the DNA TGCAGCGTTGATGACAAGGGCACCTACAATGAGCAGTTCTTC.

This chain uses TRBV15 with TRBJ2-2, with 7 positions matching TRBD1. The CDR3 has 13 amino acids. Germline V gene sequence: CDR1 LNHNV, CDR2 YYDKDF (reference sequence). V lost 4 bases, J lost 7 bases, and 3 bases stayed unmatched. The CDR3 is CATSIDRDGELFF. The CDR3 coding sequence is TGTGCCACCAGCATAGACAGGGACGGGGAGCTGTTTTTT.

The chain has TRBV6-2 or TRBV6-3 and TRBJ2-1; 9 bases match TRBD2. Per the germline V gene, CDR1 is MNHEY and CDR2 is SVGEGT. J lost 8 bases, V lost 2 bases, and 4 bases had no gene match. The CDR3 loop spans 14 amino acids. CDR3 in amino acids: CASSYPAGGHEQFF. The CDR3 coding sequence is TGTGCCAGCAGTTACCCGGCGGGGGGGCATGAGCAGTTCTTC.